This paragraph covers one TCR beta chain sequence. It has no known antigen specificity. No much larger clonotype is one base removed from it; base qualities were not supplied. Each sample received about 2.24 to 5 ug of genomic DNA as input, and the DNA input was kept equal within each pair of samples. TCR beta libraries were constructed with the immunoSEQ hsTCRbeta Kit, which uses multiplexed V and J gene primers in two PCR steps. The pooled libraries, together with positive and negative controls, were sequenced on an Illumina MiSeq running a 100-cycle paired-end protocol. Per the authors' processing: Raw data were processed by the immunoSEQ vendor into normalized, annotated TCR beta repertoire reports. Richness was defined as the number of unique clones by nucleotide sequence, and the iChao1 and Efron-Thisted estimators were used to extrapolate total richness. Paired lesions were characterized and compared using Pielou's evenness, Simpson's index, top-ten clone proportional abundance, and the Morisita overlap index. What TCRdb holds here is the immuneACCESS table cut down to in-frame rearrangements. Part of the clones is not present; checked against another copy, under half of the missing clones reflect an unresolved V gene, and the others are unexplained. V and J calls and clone size are given by that table; D and trimming were obtained from the DNA. Here the sample has about 4,000 clones; approximately 90% occur a single time. 8.1% of the sample goes to the ten largest clones.

The germline V gene gives CDR1 as MNHNS and CDR2 as SASEGT. The V end loses 5 bases and the J end loses 0 bases, and a stretch of 10 bases separates them. The CDR3, from cysteine to phenylalanine, totals 14 residues. The only DNA kept is the CDR3, 42 bases in frame from the first base. The data were obtained in a study of T cells in lung cancer brain metastases (dated by TCRdb to the late 2010s). Concerning the study at large: About 85% of the 20 patients had a history of tobacco use, with a median of about 44 pack-years. The median age of the patients at first diagnosis was about 60 years, and the group included 9 males and eleven to twelve females. A cohort of around 20 patients was included, from whom roughly 40 specimens were contributed, with one primary lung lesion and one brain metastasis obtained from each patient. A median interval of 348 days was observed between acquisition of the primary and brain metastasis specimens. The study compared TCR beta CDR3 repertoires of fully resected primary non-small cell lung cancers with those of paired brain metastases. Primary and metastatic specimens both had an average DNA integrity number of 3.5 to 4.5, with no significant difference between the two sites. Eighteen of the 20 patients received no interval therapy between primary and metastasis resection.

Resection was performed in the patients for synchronous oligometastatic disease or for delayed recurrence of a solitary brain metastasis. To avoid including cancers other than NSCLC, any patient with a history of multiple malignancies was excluded. Tumor areas were macrodissected from 4 to 6 deparaffinized about 11 um unstained sections guided by marked H&E slides. All specimens were formalin-fixed and paraffin-embedded (FFPE). Genomic DNA was extracted using the AllPrep DNA/RNA FFPE Kit. Summary of the overall study and its limitations: Effects of preoperative corticosteroids on T cell infiltration in brain metastases could not be controlled. A significantly larger repertoire fraction was made up by the ten most abundant clones in brain metastases than in primaries, which was suggestive of clonal expansion. Most clones were specific to a single lesion, and overlap between paired lesions was limited (mean Morisita index roughly 0.24). DNA fragmentation in FFPE samples may have prevented retrieval of the complete infiltrating T cell repertoire. Significantly fewer unique productive clones were found in brain metastases than in paired primaries (median around 1,500 versus 5,000).

Sequenced input: tumor tissue from the primary lung tumor. Explained via the paper, the cell subset or site label denotes: primary lung cancer lesion. This TCR derives from a man in his 60s with non-small cell lung cancer. The chain is made from TRBV6-1 and TRBJ1-1; TRBD1 is possibly the D segment (5 matching bases). The CDR3 region reads CASSPGTVNTEAFF. The sequenced DNA is TGTGCCAGCAGTCCCGGGACGGTGAACACTGAAGCTTTCTTT.